These 5 T cell receptor beta chains share one sample of origin, sequenced in a study of identical twins. Each CDR3 protein is one row after TCRdb ran MiXCR on the 5' RACE reads. The table lists 690,000 or so distinct CDR3 sequences, about 9.4% of them singletons, with 0.75% to 1% in the top ten. The data also belong to a second study, concerning yellow fever vaccine responses in identical twins.

The sample comprised PBMCs. These receptors originate from a woman younger than 35 in good health.

In this sample, this clonotype turned up a few times. The chain carries TRBV2 and TRBJ1-6; 9 bases are shared with TRBD1. Trimming took 10 bases from V and 9 from J; bases not matched to a gene: 10. From germline, CDR1 is SNHLY and CDR2 FYNNEI. The CDR3 contains 14 residues. The CDR3: CAITSGQGSSPLHF. The CDR3 DNA sequence: TGTGCCATCACCTCGGGACAGGGATCTTCACCCCTCCACTTT.

The CDR3 DNA reads TGTGCCAGCAGTGTTGGGGCTAGCAGAATCACAGATACGCAGTATTTT. This translates into CASSVGASRITDTQYF. The genes are TRBV2 and TRBJ2-3; D tentatively reads TRBD1 or TRBD2 (5 bases each). Trimming pared 4 bases from V and 2 bases from J, leaving 16 bases between. This CDR3 is built from 16 residues. Germline-derived CDR1 and CDR2 are SNHLY and FYNNEI.

The chain links TRBV27 to TRBJ2-3, with D perhaps matching TRBD1 or TRBD2 (5 bases each). The V end lost 6 bases, the J end lost 2 bases, and 18 bases lay between the germline ends. This CDR3 contains 16 residues. Germline lookup yields CDR1 MNHEY and CDR2 SMNVEV (reference sequence). The CDR3 nucleotides read TGTGCCAGCAGCCTTACTGGGGACCGAGACACAGATACGCAGTATTTT. Residues: CASSLTGDRDTDTQYF.

This clonotype was detected only a few times. V gene TRBV7-2 combines with J gene TRBJ2-5; possibly TRBD1 for D (6 bases). V was cut by 4 bases and J by 4 bases, with 16 bases left in between. The length of the CDR3 is 15 residues. Germline loops: CDR1 SGHTA, CDR2 FQGNSA. This CDR3 is CASSSTTGLLETQYF. The CDR3 DNA reads as TGTGCCAGCAGCTCGACCACAGGGTTATTAGAGACCCAGTACTTC.

This clonotype showed up just a few times. The chain carries TRBV7-8 and TRBJ2-1; 11 bases align to TRBD2. Per the germline V gene, CDR1 is SGHVS and CDR2 is FQNEAQ. V was pared by 1 base and J by 10 bases, with 6 bases of the junction left unmatched. This CDR3 contains 15 residues. The CDR3 loop reads CASSLVSGGAWEQFF. The DNA for the CDR3 is TGTGCCAGCAGCTTAGTTAGCGGGGGGGCCTGGGAGCAGTTCTTC.